This TCR beta chain is drawn from a study of T cell responses to AZD1222 COVID-19 vaccine. Study as a whole: Researchers grouped second doses given at about 4 or about 12 weeks into one pool. Study conclusions and caveats: White British people made up most donors, females outnumbered males, and clonal diversity was possibly underestimated. Following two doses of AZD1222, Spike-specific TCR breadth and depth rose. Repertoire samples came only from after the peak T cell response.

As concerns this clone: Its antigen remains unidentified.

Germline lookup yields CDR1 SGHRS and CDR2 YFSETQ. The CDR3 runs to 17 residues. V lost 4 bases and J lost 2; bases outside the gene matches: 10. Clones were sequenced by immunoSEQ multiplex PCR, and TCRdb holds only the in-frame ones, with some missing. The sample records approximately 110,000 clones, about nine tenths being singletons. Sequences were derived from peripheral blood, sampled on day 0 of AZD1222 vaccination. The source of this sequence is an adult in good health. The chain carries TRBV5-1 and TRBJ1-2, with 11 bases that match TRBD1. The CDR3 DNA follows: TGCGCCAGCAGCCCCCATTCGGGACAGGGGGGGAACTATGGCTACACCTTC. Its translation: CASSPHSGQGGNYGYTF. The complete variable domain, with remaining parts taken from reference TRBV5-1 and TRBJ1-2, reads KAGVTQTPRYLIKTRGQQVTLSCSPISGHRSVSWYQQTPGQGLQFLFEYFSETQRNKGNFPGRFSGRQFSNSRSEMNVSTLELGDSALYLCASSPHSGQGGNYGYTFGSGTRLTVV.